These 16 T cell receptor beta chains were sequenced from one sample in a study of a mutant IDH1 vaccine in newly diagnosed glioma. Time point denoted: week 5, during vaccination. Vaccination used 300 ug of mutant IDH1 20-mer peptide per dose, with topical imiquimod. Their antigen targets remain unknown. Repertoires were generated with immunoSEQ multiplex PCR, while TCRdb's copy carries only in-frame clones and drops some. The table shows about 42,000 clones, with around 85% occurring only once. This specimen consisted of PBMCs, obtained from a glioma patient whose treatment included an IDH1 peptide vaccine. These TCRs come from a man aged 35-49 years with glioma.

In its sample, this clone was seen once. This chain joins TRBV29-1 and TRBJ2-3; a weak D match, TRBD2 (6 bases). Germline V gene sequence: CDR1 SQVTM, CDR2 ANQGSEA. V shed 3 bases and J shed 3 bases, with 16 bases lying between them. This CDR3 spans 15 amino acids. The CDR3 DNA follows: TGCAGCGTTGATCCGACCGAGGGACTTACAGATACGCAGTATTTT. Protein product: CSVDPTEGLTDTQYF.

This clone has only a few counts. In the same sample, other DNA sequences code for this CDR3. The chain joins TRBV5-1 to TRBJ1-1; no clear D gene. The CDR3 has 13 amino acids. Between the trimmed V and J ends, which lost 2 bases and 1 base, there was a span of 6 bases. Germline-derived CDR1 and CDR2 are SGHRS and YFSETQ. This CDR3 reads CASSFEGNTEAFF. The CDR3 DNA is TGCGCCAGCAGCTTTGAGGGGAACACTGAAGCTTTCTTT. The whole variable domain, filled in from reference TRBV5-1 and TRBJ1-1, reads KAGVTQTPRYLIKTRGQQVTLSCSPISGHRSVSWYQQTPGQGLQFLFEYFSETQRNKGNFPGRFSGRQFSNSRSEMNVSTLELGDSALYLCASSFEGNTEAFFGQGTRLTVV.

V usage is TRBV2 and J usage is TRBJ2-7, with TRBD2 identical over 9 bases. Germline V lookup: CDR1 SNHLY, CDR2 FYNNEI. This CDR3 region has 12 residues. V was pared by 7 bases and J by 6 bases, with 4 bases of the junction left unmatched. The CDR3 bases are TGTGCCAGCAAAGCGGGAGGACTCGAGCAGTACTTC. Translation gives CASKAGGLEQYF.

This rearrangement joins TRBV6-5 to TRBJ2-7; the match to TRBD1 covers 8 bases. Trimming at V came to 4 bases and at J to 4 bases, leaving 9 bases not matched to a gene. The V gene's germline CDR1 is MNHEY and CDR2 SVGAGI. The CDR3 runs 15 residues. CDR3 residues: CASSSTRQGRYEQYF. In nucleotides, the CDR3 is TGTGCCAGCAGTTCGACCAGACAGGGGCGGTACGAGCAGTACTTC.

This clone was seen once. The chain joins TRBV7-2 to TRBJ1-3; 7 bases are a match to TRBD1. Unmatched junction bases numbered 15, after V lost 5 bases and J lost 5 bases. Germline V lookup: CDR1 SGHTA, CDR2 FQGNSA. There are 17 residues in the CDR3. DNA of the CDR3: TGTGCCAGCAGCCCTCAGGGGGGGGGCCGTGATAGAAACACCATATATTTT. Residues: CASSPQGGGRDRNTIYF.

The chain is built from TRBV18 and TRBJ2-7; D possibly uses TRBD1 or TRBD2 (5 bases each). Looked up from germline, CDR1 is KGHSH and CDR2 is LQKENI. Trimming stripped 5 bases from V and 5 bases from J, with 19 bases between. This CDR3 is 15 amino acids long. The CDR3 loop is CASSLRTGTRDEQYF. The CDR3 nucleotides are TGTGCCAGCTCATTAAGGACCGGGACCCGCGACGAGCAGTACTTC.

The chain employs TRBV5-4 and TRBJ2-7; 13 nucleotides match TRBD2. The CDR3 extends over 15 amino acids. Losses at the gene ends were 3 bases for V and 2 bases for J; bases not matched to a gene: 2. Per the germline V gene, CDR1 is SGHNT and CDR2 is YYREEE (reference sequence). CDR3 DNA: TGTGCCAGCAGCTCCGGGACTAGCGGGACCTACGAGCAGTACTTC. As protein: CASSSGTSGTYEQYF.

The chain has TRBV7-8 and TRBJ2-3; D ambiguous. V was trimmed by 2 bases and J by 2 bases, leaving 5 bases between them. Germline V gene data show CDR1 as SGHVS and CDR2 as FQNEAQ. The CDR3 totals 13 residues. CDR3 amino acids: CASSLIFTDTQYF. The DNA for the CDR3 is TGTGCCAGCAGCTTAATCTTCACAGATACGCAGTATTTT.

The chain uses TRBV10-3 and TRBJ2-1; 9 bases are shared with TRBD2. The CDR3 has 16 amino acids. The V and J ends lost 4 bases and 6 bases, in that order; junction bases with no gene match: 10. Germline-derived CDR1 and CDR2 are ENHRY and SYGVKD. CDR3 DNA: TGTGCCATCAGTGGTCCCCTTGCGGGAGGGGCCAATGAGCAGTTCTTC. Translated, it gives CAISGPLAGGANEQFF.

The CDR3 sequence is CASSQGAGTGSYEQYF. The DNA for the CDR3 is TGCGCCAGCAGCCAGGGAGCCGGGACAGGCTCCTACGAGCAGTACTTC. The V and J genes are TRBV5-1 and TRBJ2-7; the match to TRBD1 covers 8 bases. CDR1 and CDR2 from the germline V gene are SGHRS and YFSETQ. This CDR3 has 16 amino acids. V trimming: 4 bases; J trimming: 0 bases; junction bases outside the gene matches: 9.

This CDR3 reads CASSYSKASGIDEQFF. Here the CDR3 DNA reads TGTGCCAGCAGTTACTCGAAGGCTAGCGGGATAGATGAGCAGTTCTTC. V is TRBV6-6 and J is TRBJ2-1, with TRBD2 matching 9 bases. The CDR3 covers 16 residues. Germline V gene data show CDR1 as MNHNY and CDR2 as SVGAGI (reference sequence). After removal of 0 bases from V and 8 bases from J, the junction contained 8 bases not matched to a gene.

The table lists this clone with a few counts. The chain carries TRBV18 and TRBJ1-1; no firm D call. Trimming shortened V by 3 bases and J by 7 bases, and 9 bases separated the two germline ends. CDR1 KGHSH and CDR2 LQKENI come from the germline V gene. CDR3 length equals 12 residues. Here the CDR3 DNA reads TGTGCCAGCTCACCCCGGGTCCTTGAAGCTTTCTTT. It translates to CASSPRVLEAFF.

J is TRBJ1-2 and V is TRBV6-1; possibly TRBD1 for D (5 bases). V lost 7 bases and J 4 bases, leaving 10 bases between the germline ends. The CDR3 sequence is 12 residues long. Germline V CDR1 and CDR2: MNHNS, SASEGT. In DNA, the CDR3 is TGTGCCAGCACCCGGGACGGCTATGGCTACACCTTC. Translating it yields CASTRDGYGYTF.

The rearrangement links TRBV9 to TRBJ1-1; a possible D gene is TRBD1 (6 bases). The V gene lost 5 bases and the J gene lost 1 base, with 21 bases spanning the gap. CDR1 and CDR2 (germline): SGDLS, YYNGEE. The CDR3 spans 17 residues. CDR3 protein: CASSDGGAVMANTEAFF. The CDR3 DNA reads as TGTGCCAGCAGTGACGGGGGGGCGGTAATGGCGAACACTGAAGCTTTCTTT.

This clone showed up just a few times. The chain carries TRBV7-2 and TRBJ2-5; 9 nucleotides align to TRBD1. V lost 3 bases and J lost 5; bases outside the gene matches: 7. The CDR3 runs to 15 residues. Germline-derived CDR1 and CDR2 are SGHTA and FQGNSA. The CDR3 sequence is CASSFQQGAGETQYF. The CDR3 bases are TGTGCCAGCAGCTTCCAACAGGGGGCTGGTGAGACCCAGTACTTC.

This chain links TRBV5-6 with TRBJ2-2; D not certain. Germline CDR1 reads SGHDT; CDR2 reads YYEEEE. CDR3 length: 13 amino acids. The V and J ends lost 0 bases and 6 bases respectively, with 6 bases between them. CDR3 residues: CASSLEDPGELFF. CDR3 nucleotide sequence: TGTGCCAGCAGCTTGGAAGATCCCGGGGAGCTGTTTTTT.